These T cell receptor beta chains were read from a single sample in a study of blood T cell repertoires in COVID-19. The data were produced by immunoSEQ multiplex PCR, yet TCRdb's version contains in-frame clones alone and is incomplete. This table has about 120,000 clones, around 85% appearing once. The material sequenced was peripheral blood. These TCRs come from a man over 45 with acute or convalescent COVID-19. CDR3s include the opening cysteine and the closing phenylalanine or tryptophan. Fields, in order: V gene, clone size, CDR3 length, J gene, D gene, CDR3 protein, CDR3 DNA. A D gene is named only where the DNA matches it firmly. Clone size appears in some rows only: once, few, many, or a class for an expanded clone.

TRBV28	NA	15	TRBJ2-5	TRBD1	CASRSDRGWQETQYF	TGTGCCAGCAGGTCGGACAGGGGGTGGCAAGAGACCCAGTACTTC
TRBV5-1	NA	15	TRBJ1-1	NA	CASSDTRGVNTEAFF	TGCGCCAGCAGCGATACGCGGGGGGTGAACACTGAAGCTTTCTTT
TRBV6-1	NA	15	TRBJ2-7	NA	CASSEAETSSYEQYF	TGTGCCAGCAGTGAAGCGGAGACTAGCTCCTACGAGCAGTACTTC
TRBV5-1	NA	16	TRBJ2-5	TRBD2	CASSLAGTSGGETQYF	TGCGCCAGCAGCTTGGCCGGGACTAGCGGAGGAGAGACCCAGTACTTC
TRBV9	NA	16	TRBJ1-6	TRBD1	CASSVELGGFGSPLHF	TGTGCCAGCAGCGTCGAGTTAGGGGGCTTTGGATCACCCCTCCACTTT
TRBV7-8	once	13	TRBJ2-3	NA	CASSLPSTDTQYF	TGTGCCAGCAGCTTACCAAGCACAGATACGCAGTATTTT
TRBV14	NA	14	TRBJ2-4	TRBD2	CASSLTSGSVIQYF	TGTGCCAGCAGCCTAACTAGCGGGAGTGTCATTCAGTACTTC
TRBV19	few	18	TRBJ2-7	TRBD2	CASSISSGSGYLTYEQYF	TGTGCCAGTAGTATCTCTAGCGGGAGTGGTTATCTGACCTACGAGCAGTACTTC
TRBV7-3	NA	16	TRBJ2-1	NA	CASSLTAQVSYNEQFF	TGTGCCAGCAGCTTAACGGCACAGGTATCCTACAATGAGCAGTTCTTC
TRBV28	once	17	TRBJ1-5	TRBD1	CASSLSWDRDSNQPQHF	TGTGCCAGCAGTTTATCCTGGGACAGAGATAGCAATCAGCCCCAGCATTTT
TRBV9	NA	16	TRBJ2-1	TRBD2	CASSEATSGDYNEQFF	TGTGCCAGCAGCGAAGCGACTAGCGGGGATTACAATGAGCAGTTCTTC
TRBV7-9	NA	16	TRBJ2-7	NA	CASSFSSSVFSYEQYF	TGTGCCAGCAGCTTTTCATCTAGCGTCTTTTCCTACGAGCAGTACTTC
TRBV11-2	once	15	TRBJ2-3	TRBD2	CASSLGSGITDTQYF	TGTGCCAGCAGCTTGGGTAGCGGGATCACAGATACGCAGTATTTT
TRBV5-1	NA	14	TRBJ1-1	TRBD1	CASSLRTGLSEAFF	TGCGCCAGCAGCCTTAGGACAGGGCTTTCCGAAGCTTTCTTT
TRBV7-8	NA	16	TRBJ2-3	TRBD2	CASSLTSGVSTDTQYF	TGTGCCAGCAGCTTAACTAGCGGGGTCAGCACAGATACGCAGTATTTT
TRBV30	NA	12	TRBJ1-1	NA	CATRPQDTEAFF	TGTGCCACAAGGCCCCAGGACACTGAAGCTTTCTTT
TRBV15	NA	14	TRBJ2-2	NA	CATKASANTGELFF	TGTGCCACCAAAGCGAGCGCGAACACCGGGGAGCTGTTTTTT
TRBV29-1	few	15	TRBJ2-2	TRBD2	CSVNLAGANTGELFF	TGCAGCGTTAATCTAGCGGGGGCAAACACCGGGGAGCTGTTTTTT
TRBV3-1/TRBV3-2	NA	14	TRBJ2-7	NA	CASSRGRTSYEQYF	TGTGCCAGCAGCCGGGGGAGGACGTCCTACGAGCAGTACTTC
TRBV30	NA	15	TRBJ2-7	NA	CAWSVGVPPTYEQYF	TGTGCCTGGAGTGTCGGGGTCCCCCCCACCTACGAGCAGTACTTC
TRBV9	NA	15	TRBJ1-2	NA	CASSVGPLLNYGYTF	TGTGCCAGCAGCGTAGGTCCGTTACTCAACTATGGCTACACCTTC
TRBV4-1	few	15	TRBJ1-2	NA	CASSQGAGGAYGYTF	TGCGCCAGCAGCCAAGGCGCAGGAGGGGCCTATGGCTACACCTTC
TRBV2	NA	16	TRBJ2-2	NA	CASSEYDSRNTGELFF	TGTGCCAGCAGTGAATACGACAGCAGAAACACCGGGGAGCTGTTTTTT
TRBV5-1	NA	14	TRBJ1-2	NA	CASSFGRANYGYTF	TGCGCCAGCAGCTTCGGTAGAGCTAACTATGGCTACACCTTC
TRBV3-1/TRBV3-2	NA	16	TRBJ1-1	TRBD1	CASSQGRGLWNTEAFF	TGTGCCAGCAGCCAGGGCAGGGGGCTCTGGAACACTGAAGCTTTCTTT
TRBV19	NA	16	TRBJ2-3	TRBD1	CASRAGTGGGTDTQYF	TGTGCCAGTAGGGCCGGGACAGGGGGCGGCACAGATACGCAGTATTTT
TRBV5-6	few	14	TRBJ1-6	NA	CASGRGSYNSPLHF	TGTGCCAGCGGACGGGGCTCCTATAATTCACCCCTCCACTTT
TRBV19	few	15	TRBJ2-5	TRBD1	CASSDGTGAQETQYF	TGTGCCAGTAGTGACGGGACAGGGGCCCAAGAGACCCAGTACTTC